The rows below give T cell receptor beta chains drawn from one sample of a study of regulatory T cells in long-lasting Graves disease. TCRdb passed the multiplex PCR reads through MiXCR, listing each CDR3 protein once. The table has 350,000 to 500,000 distinct CDR3 sequences, less than 15% seen once. These sequences were also reported in another study, on T cells in Graves' hyperthyroidism and ophthalmopathy.

Sequences were derived from peripheral blood mononuclear cells (PBMCs), sampled at new diagnosis, from a patient treated with antithyroid drugs. These receptors originate from a woman in her forties or fifties with Graves disease. The CDR3 runs from the conserved cysteine through the conserved F or W. A D gene is named only where the DNA matches it firmly. Clone size appears in some rows only: once, few, many, or a class for an expanded clone.

abundance	d_gene	v_gene	j_gene	CDR3aa	CDR3nt
.	TRBD1	TRBV19	TRBJ2-2	CASSIEGGNGGELFF	TGTGCCAGTAGTATAGAAGGGGGCAATGGCGGGGAGCTGTTTTTT
many	.	TRBV5-1	TRBJ2-7	CASSLRPGVTYEQYF	TGCGCCAGCAGCTTGAGGCCAGGGGTCACCTACGAGCAGTACTTC
many	.	TRBV20-1	TRBJ1-2	CSASDASGYGYTF	TGCAGTGCTAGTGACGCGTCAGGCTATGGCTACACCTTC
.	TRBD1	TRBV3-1	TRBJ2-7	CASSNRGQGAYEQYF	TGTGCCAGCAGCAATCGGGGACAGGGAGCCTACGAGCAGTACTTC
many	.	TRBV30	TRBJ1-5	CAWSLIATSGLNQPQHF	TGTGCCTGGAGTCTCATTGCCACTTCAGGGTTGAATCAGCCCCAGCATTTT
many	TRBD2	TRBV28	TRBJ2-7	CASSAPSSSSGSPYEQYF	TGTGCCAGCAGTGCCCCCTCCTCGTCTAGCGGGAGTCCCTACGAGCAGTACTTC
.	.	TRBV29-1	TRBJ1-1	CSVYPGGEAFF	TGCAGCGTTTATCCGGGGGGTGAAGCTTTCTTT
few	.	TRBV10-1	TRBJ1-5	CASIPGGENQPQHF	TGCGCCAGCATACCGGGTGGGGAAAATCAGCCCCAGCATTTT
many	.	TRBV30	TRBJ1-1	CACAQGSVGNTEAFF	TGTGCCTGCGCACAGGGTTCGGTGGGGAACACTGAAGCTTTCTTT
.	TRBD2	TRBV5-1	TRBJ2-7	CASRREGRYEQYF	TGCGCCAGCAGGCGGGAGGGACGTTACGAGCAGTACTTC
.	TRBD1	TRBV19	TRBJ2-7	CASRTRGGQGYEQYF	TGTGCCAGTAGAACAAGAGGGGGACAGGGCTACGAGCAGTACTTC
few	TRBD2	TRBV6-2/TRBV6-3	TRBJ2-7	CASSGRVSGTSYEQYF	TGTGCCAGCAGTGGACGTGTTAGCGGGACCTCCTACGAGCAGTACTTC
.	TRBD2	TRBV10-3	TRBJ2-5	CAIGSGLAVGETQYF	TGTGCCATCGGGTCTGGACTAGCGGTTGGGGAGACCCAGTACTTC
few	TRBD2	TRBV19	TRBJ2-3	CASESSGRADTQYF	TGTGCCAGTGAGAGTAGCGGGAGAGCAGATACGCAGTATTTT
many	TRBD1	TRBV29-1	TRBJ1-6	CSVKTGTGDNSPLHF	TGCAGCGTTAAAACCGGGACAGGGGATAATTCACCCCTCCACTTT
many	TRBD2	TRBV10-3	TRBJ2-7	CAISLLGGLAGDEQYF	TGTGCCATCAGTCTACTAGGGGGGCTAGCGGGAGACGAGCAGTACTTC
.	.	TRBV28	TRBJ1-4	CASSPPQTDLFF	TGTGCCAGCAGCCCCCCCCAGACAGATTTGTTTTTT
many	.	TRBV2	TRBJ2-1	CASSGLQDSYNEQFF	TGTGCCAGCAGTGGATTGCAGGACTCCTACAATGAGCAGTTCTTC
.	TRBD2	TRBV10-3	TRBJ2-7	CAIRGQREVYEQYF	TGTGCCATCAGGGGGCAGCGGGAGGTGTACGAGCAGTACTTC
.	TRBD1	TRBV6-1	TRBJ2-7	CASSEAVTGQVPYEQYF	TGTGCCAGCAGTGAAGCTGTAACCGGACAGGTCCCCTACGAGCAGTACTTC
many	TRBD2	TRBV11-2	TRBJ2-1	CASNQTGGNYNEQFF	TGTGCCAGCAACCAGACGGGAGGGAACTACAATGAGCAGTTCTTC
few	.	TRBV3-1	TRBJ2-4	CASSQDRATKAKNIQYF	TGTGCCAGCAGCCAAGATCGCGCGACGAAGGCCAAAAACATTCAGTACTTC
.	.	TRBV4-1	TRBJ2-2	CASSQDQWPMSTGELFF	TGCGCCAGCAGCCAAGATCAATGGCCTATGAGCACCGGGGAGCTGTTTTTT
.	TRBD1	TRBV10-3	TRBJ1-4	CAISPQGAGEKLFF	TGTGCCATCAGTCCACAGGGGGCAGGTGAAAAACTGTTTTTT
.	.	TRBV28	TRBJ2-2	CASRQSNTGELLF	TGTGCCAGCCGACAGTCGAACACCGGGGAGCTGCTTTTT
many	.	TRBV7-8	TRBJ2-5	CASSLAAPGSQYF	TGTGCCAGCAGCTTAGCAGCTCCAGGGTCCCAGTACTTC
.	.	TRBV6-5	TRBJ2-2	CASSYGPTSIAGELFF	TGTGCCAGCAGTTACGGGCCGACTAGTATCGCCGGGGAGCTGTTTTTT
.	TRBD2	TRBV5-6	TRBJ2-7	CASSLATSGVEQYF	TGTGCCAGCAGCTTGGCTACTAGCGGCGTAGAGCAGTACTTC
few	.	TRBV12-3/TRBV12-4	TRBJ2-1	CASSPRQGTKFNEQFF	TGTGCCAGCAGCCCCCGACAGGGGACTAAATTCAATGAGCAGTTCTTC
many	.	TRBV11-3	TRBJ2-1	CASSHLRGSDHNEQFF	TGTGCCAGCAGCCACCTCAGGGGCAGTGATCACAATGAGCAGTTCTTC
many	.	TRBV28	TRBJ2-7	CASSLRARWEQYF	TGTGCCAGCAGTTTACGTGCACGGTGGGAGCAGTACTTC
many	TRBD2	TRBV7-3	TRBJ2-5	CASSLGEREGKETQYF	TGTGCCAGCAGCTTAGGGGAGCGGGAGGGCAAAGAGACCCAGTACTTC
many	.	TRBV7-3	TRBJ2-2	CASGSGDTGELFF	TGTGCCAGCGGGAGTGGGGACACCGGGGAGCTGTTTTTT
many	.	TRBV5-1	TRBJ1-1	CASSDPEASAKAFF	TGCGCCAGCAGCGACCCCGAGGCGTCAGCGAAAGCTTTCTTT
.	TRBD2	TRBV9	TRBJ2-3	CASSVGLAGSSGTDTQYF	TGTGCCAGCAGCGTCGGACTAGCGGGCTCCTCTGGCACAGATACGCAGTATTTT
.	.	TRBV7-9	TRBJ2-1	CASSLVSGQVNEQFF	TGTGCCAGCAGCTTAGTTTCAGGGCAGGTGAATGAGCAGTTCTTC
many	.	TRBV12-3/TRBV12-4	TRBJ1-5	CASSFARAEQPQHF	TGTGCCAGCAGTTTCGCCAGGGCGGAACAGCCCCAGCATTTT
few	.	TRBV7-9	TRBJ1-1	CASSLGGSGAEAFF	TGTGCCAGCAGCTTAGGAGGGAGTGGGGCTGAAGCTTTCTTT
.	.	TRBV11-2	TRBJ2-7	CASSFIIQASYEQYF	TGTGCCAGCAGCTTCATCATCCAGGCGAGCTACGAGCAGTACTTC
.	TRBD1	TRBV30	TRBJ2-5	CAWSPGGTQETQYF	TGTGCCTGGAGTCCAGGGGGAACACAAGAGACCCAGTACTTC
.	TRBD2	TRBV4-1	TRBJ2-1	CASSPAGREQFF	TGCGCCAGCAGCCCAGCGGGACGGGAGCAGTTCTTC
few	.	TRBV9	TRBJ2-5	CASSTAGTGQETQYF	TGTGCCAGCAGCACAGCCGGGACTGGACAAGAGACCCAGTACTTC
many	TRBD2	TRBV18	TRBJ2-3	CASSPQGGPTDTQYF	TGTGCCAGCTCACCACAGGGAGGGCCCACAGATACGCAGTATTTT
many	.	TRBV10-3	TRBJ1-1	CAISESKGLNTEAFF	TGTGCCATCAGTGAGTCCAAGGGTTTGAACACTGAAGCTTTCTTT
.	TRBD1	TRBV6-4	TRBJ2-2	CASRKGQGETGELFF	TGCGCCAGCAGGAAAGGACAGGGTGAAACCGGGGAGCTGTTTTTT
many	.	TRBV20-1	TRBJ1-5	CSARSDRPNQPQHF	TGCAGTGCTAGATCAGACAGACCCAATCAGCCCCAGCATTTT
many	TRBD2	TRBV18	TRBJ2-1	CASSPRLAGGDEQFF	TGTGCCAGCTCACCACGGCTAGCGGGAGGGGATGAGCAGTTCTTC
many	.	TRBV11-2	TRBJ2-7	CASSSTLGRQGYEQYF	TGTGCCAGCAGCTCGACCCTTGGGCGGCAGGGTTACGAGCAGTACTTC
many	.	TRBV28	TRBJ1-6	CASSLGTWNSPLHF	TGTGCCAGCAGTTTAGGGACTTGGAATTCACCCCTCCACTTT
many	TRBD2	TRBV7-9	TRBJ2-5	CASSARLGQLRTSGDQETQYF	TGTGCCAGCAGCGCTAGGTTGGGGCAGCTAAGGACTAGCGGAGATCAAGAGACCCAGTACTTC
many	TRBD1	TRBV12-3/TRBV12-4	TRBJ2-1	CATNSPGQGAHEQFF	TGTGCCACCAATTCCCCGGGACAGGGGGCGCATGAGCAGTTCTTC
.	TRBD2	TRBV5-1	TRBJ2-3	CASSGGTSGGTDTQYF	TGCGCCAGCAGCGGAGGGACTAGCGGTGGCACAGATACGCAGTATTTT
many	TRBD2	TRBV12-3/TRBV12-4	TRBJ2-7	CASSLGRLAGDYEQYF	TGTGCCAGCAGTTTAGGAAGGCTAGCGGGAGACTACGAGCAGTACTTC
.	TRBD2	TRBV6-1	TRBJ2-1	CASRANSGRTINEQFF	TGTGCCAGCAGGGCAAATAGCGGGAGAACCATAAATGAGCAGTTCTTC
many	.	TRBV12-3/TRBV12-4	TRBJ2-3	CASTFDPPTDTQYF	TGTGCCAGCACCTTTGACCCCCCCACAGATACGCAGTATTTT